The rows below give T cell receptor beta chains drawn from one sample of a study of PD-L1 blockade in urothelial cancer. The protocol was immunoSEQ multiplex PCR, while the TCRdb copy is restricted to in-frame clones and leaves out a portion. The profile covers 30,000 to 45,000 clones, with more than 75% appearing a single time and about 10% taken by the ten largest. Sequenced here: PBMCs, sampled around atezolizumab (anti-PD-L1) treatment. The receptors were sampled from a man aged 40-49 years with urothelial cancer. Both conserved end residues are part of each CDR3. The D gene is left open where the match is weak. Size is omitted from some rows. Given values are once, few, many or a class for expanded clones.

clone_size | j_call | d_call | v_call | cdr3_nt | cdr3_aa
NA | TRBJ1-2 | NA | TRBV20-1 | TGCAGACTTAACTATGGCTACACCTTC | CRLNYGYTF
NA | TRBJ2-7 | NA | TRBV11-1 | TGTGCCAGCAGAAAGGACAGCGCCTACGAGCAGTACTTC | CASRKDSAYEQYF
NA | TRBJ1-2 | NA | TRBV19 | TGTGCCAGTACTAGGGATACGGGGAACTATGGCTACACCTTC | CASTRDTGNYGYTF
NA | TRBJ2-1 | NA | TRBV6-1 | TGTGCCAGCAGCATCCGGGACATAACCTACAATGAGCAGTTCTTC | CASSIRDITYNEQFF
NA | TRBJ2-5 | NA | TRBV18 | TGTGCCAGCTCATCTCTGGCTTGGGAGACCCAGTACTTC | CASSSLAWETQYF
once | TRBJ2-3 | NA | TRBV19 | TGTGCCAGTAGTATACGGAGGGGACGAACGGACCATACGCAGTATTTT | CASSIRRGRTDHTQYF
NA | TRBJ1-1 | NA | TRBV29-1 | TGCAGCGCAAGGGGCAGGGCAACTGAAGCTTTCTTT | CSARGRATEAFF
NA | TRBJ2-1 | TRBD1 | TRBV5-1 | TGCGCCAGCAGCGTGGGGGACAGGGGAGGGTACAATGAGCAGTTCTTC | CASSVGDRGGYNEQFF
NA | TRBJ2-7 | TRBD1 | TRBV4-1 | TGCGCCAGCAGCCTCGGGACAGGGGATCGCTACGAGCAGTACTTC | CASSLGTGDRYEQYF
once | TRBJ1-2 | TRBD1 | TRBV13 | TGTGCCAGCAGCAGGGGACAGCCTAACTATGGCTACACCTTC | CASSRGQPNYGYTF
NA | TRBJ2-7 | TRBD1 | TRBV5-5 | TGTGCCAGCAGCGCCGGGACAGGGGGCAATGAGCAGTACTTC | CASSAGTGGNEQYF
NA | TRBJ1-5 | TRBD1 | TRBV28 | TGTGCTAGCAGTCCGCAGGACAGGGACCAGCCCCAGCATTTT | CASSPQDRDQPQHF
NA | TRBJ2-7 | NA | TRBV28 | TGTGCCAGCAGGGTTAGTAGCGGTAGCTCCTACGAGCAGTACTTC | CASRVSSGSSYEQYF
NA | TRBJ1-2 | NA | TRBV18 | TGTGCCAGCTCACTCCACGTCCAGGATGGCTACACCTTC | CASSLHVQDGYTF
NA | TRBJ2-1 | NA | TRBV11-3 | TGTGCCAGCAGCCCTACAGGGACGGTTGAGCAGTTCTTC | CASSPTGTVEQFF
NA | TRBJ2-7 | NA | TRBV5-1 | TGCGCCAGCAGCTTGGAAACAGGGCGGTTGAGGGAGCAGTACTTC | CASSLETGRLREQYF